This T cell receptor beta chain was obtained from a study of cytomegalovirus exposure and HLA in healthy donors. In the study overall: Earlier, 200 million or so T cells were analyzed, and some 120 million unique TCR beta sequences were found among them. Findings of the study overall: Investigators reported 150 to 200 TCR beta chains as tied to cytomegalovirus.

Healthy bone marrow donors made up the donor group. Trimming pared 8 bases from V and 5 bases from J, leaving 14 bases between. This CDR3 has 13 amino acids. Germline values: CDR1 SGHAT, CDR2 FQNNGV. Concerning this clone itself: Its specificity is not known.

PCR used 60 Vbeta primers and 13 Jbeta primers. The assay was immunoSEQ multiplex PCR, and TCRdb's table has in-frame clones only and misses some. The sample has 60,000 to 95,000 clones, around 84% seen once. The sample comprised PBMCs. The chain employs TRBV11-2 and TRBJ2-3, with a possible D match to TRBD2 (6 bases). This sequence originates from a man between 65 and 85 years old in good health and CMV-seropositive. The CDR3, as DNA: TGTGCCAGCTGTCCGGGAGAGGGAGATACGCAGTATTTT. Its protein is CASCPGEGDTQYF.